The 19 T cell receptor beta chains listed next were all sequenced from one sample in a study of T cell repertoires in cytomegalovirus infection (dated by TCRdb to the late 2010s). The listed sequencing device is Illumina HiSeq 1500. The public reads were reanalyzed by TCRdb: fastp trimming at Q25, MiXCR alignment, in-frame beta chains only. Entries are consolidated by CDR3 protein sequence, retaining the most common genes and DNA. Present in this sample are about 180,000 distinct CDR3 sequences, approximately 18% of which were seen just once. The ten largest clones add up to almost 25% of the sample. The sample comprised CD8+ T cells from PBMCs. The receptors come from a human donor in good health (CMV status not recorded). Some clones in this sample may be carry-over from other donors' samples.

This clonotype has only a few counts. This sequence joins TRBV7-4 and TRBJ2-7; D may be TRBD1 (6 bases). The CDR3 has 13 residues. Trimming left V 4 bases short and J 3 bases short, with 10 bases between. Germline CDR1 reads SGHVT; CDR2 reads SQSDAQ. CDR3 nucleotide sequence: TGTGCCAGCAGCTCAGGACAGCGCTACGAGCAGTACTTC. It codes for CASSSGQRYEQYF. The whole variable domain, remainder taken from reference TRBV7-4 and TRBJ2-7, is GAGVSQSPRYKVAKRGRDVALRCDSISGHVTLYWYRQTLGQGSEVLTYSQSDAQRDKSGRPSGRFSAERPERSVSTLKIQRTEQGDSAVYLCASSSGQRYEQYFGPGTRLTVT.

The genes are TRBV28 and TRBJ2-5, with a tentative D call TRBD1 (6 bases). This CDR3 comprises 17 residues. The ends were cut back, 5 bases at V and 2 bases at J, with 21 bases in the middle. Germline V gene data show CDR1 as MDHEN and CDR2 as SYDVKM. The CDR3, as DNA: TGTGCCAGCAGTCCCCTGTCCGTGGACAGAGAACAAGAGACCCAGTACTTC. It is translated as CASSPLSVDREQETQYF.

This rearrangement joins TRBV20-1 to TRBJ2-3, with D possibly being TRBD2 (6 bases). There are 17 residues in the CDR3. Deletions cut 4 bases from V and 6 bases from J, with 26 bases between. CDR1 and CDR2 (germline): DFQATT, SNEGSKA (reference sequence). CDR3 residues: CSATNLPLLGGGDTQYF. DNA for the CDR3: TGCAGTGCTACCAACCTACCCCTCCTAGGAGGAGGGGATACGCAGTATTTT.

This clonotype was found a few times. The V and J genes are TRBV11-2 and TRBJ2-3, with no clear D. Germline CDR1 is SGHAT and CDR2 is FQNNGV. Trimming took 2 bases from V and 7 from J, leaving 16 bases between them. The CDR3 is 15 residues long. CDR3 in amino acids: CASSLSQWPSNTQYF. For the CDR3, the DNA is TGTGCCAGCAGCTTATCCCAATGGCCCTCTAATACGCAGTATTTT.

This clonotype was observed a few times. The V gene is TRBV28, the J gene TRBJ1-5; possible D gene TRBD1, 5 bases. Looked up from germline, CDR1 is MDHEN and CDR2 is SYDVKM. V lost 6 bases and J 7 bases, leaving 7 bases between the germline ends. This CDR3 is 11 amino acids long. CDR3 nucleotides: TGTGCCAGCAGCCCAGGGCAGCCCCAGCATTTT. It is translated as CASSPGQPQHF.

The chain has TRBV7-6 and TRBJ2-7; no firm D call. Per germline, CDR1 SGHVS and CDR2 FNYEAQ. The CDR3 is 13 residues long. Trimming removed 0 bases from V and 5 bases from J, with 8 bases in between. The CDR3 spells CASSLALADEQYF. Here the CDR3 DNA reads TGTGCCAGCAGCTTAGCGTTGGCCGACGAGCAGTACTTC.

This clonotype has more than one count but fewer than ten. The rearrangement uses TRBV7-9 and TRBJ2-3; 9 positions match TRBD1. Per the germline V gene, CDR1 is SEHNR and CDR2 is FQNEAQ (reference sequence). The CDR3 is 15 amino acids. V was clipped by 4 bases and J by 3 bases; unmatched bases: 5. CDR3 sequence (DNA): TGTGCCAGCAGCTCCACAGGGGGCCGTACAGATACGCAGTATTTT. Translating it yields CASSSTGGRTDTQYF.

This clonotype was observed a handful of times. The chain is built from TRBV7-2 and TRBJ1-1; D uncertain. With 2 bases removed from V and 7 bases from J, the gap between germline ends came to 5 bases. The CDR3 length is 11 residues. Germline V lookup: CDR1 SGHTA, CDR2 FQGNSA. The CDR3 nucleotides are TGTGCCAGCAGCTTAAGGCTTGAAGCTTTCTTT. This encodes CASSLRLEAFF.

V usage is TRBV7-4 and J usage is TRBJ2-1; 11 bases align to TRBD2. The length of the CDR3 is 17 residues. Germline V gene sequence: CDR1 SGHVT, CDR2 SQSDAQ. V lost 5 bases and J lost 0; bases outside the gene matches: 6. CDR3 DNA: TGTGCCAGCAGCCTTGGGACTAGCGGAAGCTCCTACAATGAGCAGTTCTTC. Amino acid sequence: CASSLGTSGSSYNEQFF.

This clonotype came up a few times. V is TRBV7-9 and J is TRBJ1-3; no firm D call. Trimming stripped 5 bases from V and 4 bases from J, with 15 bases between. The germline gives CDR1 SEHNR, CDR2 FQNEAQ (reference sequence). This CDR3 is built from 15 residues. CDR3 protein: CASSLRTPPGNTIYF. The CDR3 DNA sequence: TGTGCCAGCAGCCTCAGGACTCCGCCAGGAAACACCATATATTTT.

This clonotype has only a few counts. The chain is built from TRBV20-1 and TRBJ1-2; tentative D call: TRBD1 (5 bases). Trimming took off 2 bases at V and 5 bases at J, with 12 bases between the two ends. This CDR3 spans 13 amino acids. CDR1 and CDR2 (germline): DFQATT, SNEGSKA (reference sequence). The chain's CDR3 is CSARKREGYGYTF. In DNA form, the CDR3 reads TGCAGTGCTAGAAAGAGAGAGGGGTATGGCTACACCTTC.

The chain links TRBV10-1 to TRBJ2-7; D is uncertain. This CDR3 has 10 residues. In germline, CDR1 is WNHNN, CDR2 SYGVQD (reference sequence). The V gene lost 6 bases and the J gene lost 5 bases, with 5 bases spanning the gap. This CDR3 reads CASRGHEQYF. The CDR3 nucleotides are TGCGCCAGCAGAGGGCACGAGCAGTACTTC.

CDR3 region: CASSMVAGTQETQYF. CDR3 nucleotides: TGTGCCAGTAGTATGGTGGCGGGGACCCAAGAGACCCAGTACTTC. V and J are TRBV19 and TRBJ2-5, with D tentatively TRBD2 (6 bases). The V gene's germline CDR1 is LNHDA and CDR2 SQIVND (reference sequence). CDR3 size: 15 residues. Between the trimmed V and J ends, which lost 3 bases and 1 base, there was a span of 12 bases.

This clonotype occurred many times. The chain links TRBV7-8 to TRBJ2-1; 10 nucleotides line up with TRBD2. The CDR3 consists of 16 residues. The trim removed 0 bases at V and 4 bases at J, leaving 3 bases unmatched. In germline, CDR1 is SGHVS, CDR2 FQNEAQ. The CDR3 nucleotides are TGTGCCAGCAGCTTAGCTGCACTAGCGGGGTACAATGAGCAGTTCTTC. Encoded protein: CASSLAALAGYNEQFF. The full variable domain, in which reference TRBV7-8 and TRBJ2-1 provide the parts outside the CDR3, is GAGVSQSPRYKVAKRGQDVALRCDPISGHVSLFWYQQALGQGPEFLTYFQNEAQLDKSGLPSDRFFAERPEGSVSTLKIQRTQQEDSAVYLCASSLAALAGYNEQFFGPGTRLTVL.

The CDR3 is CASLGQGRNTGELFF. CDR3 DNA sequence: TGTGCCAGCCTCGGACAGGGGCGGAACACCGGGGAGCTGTTTTTT. This chain connects TRBV7-9 to TRBJ2-2, with 9 bases matching TRBD1. The germline V gene encodes CDR1 SEHNR and CDR2 FQNEAQ (reference sequence). The CDR3 has 15 amino acids. Trimming cost V 8 bases and J 1 base; bases outside gene matches: 5.

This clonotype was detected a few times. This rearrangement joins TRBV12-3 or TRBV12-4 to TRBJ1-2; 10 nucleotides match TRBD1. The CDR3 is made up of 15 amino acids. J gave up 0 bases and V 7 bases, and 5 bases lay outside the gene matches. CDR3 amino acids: CASTWDRGANYGYTF. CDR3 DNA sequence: TGTGCCAGCACCTGGGACAGGGGAGCTAACTATGGCTACACCTTC.

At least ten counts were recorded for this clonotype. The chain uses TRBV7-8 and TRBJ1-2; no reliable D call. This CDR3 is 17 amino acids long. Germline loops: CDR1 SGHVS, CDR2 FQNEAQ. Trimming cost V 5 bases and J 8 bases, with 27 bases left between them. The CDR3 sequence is CASSPLLLNDRSYGYTF. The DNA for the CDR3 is TGTGCCAGCAGCCCGCTTCTCCTAAATGACCGTTCTTACGGCTACACCTTC.

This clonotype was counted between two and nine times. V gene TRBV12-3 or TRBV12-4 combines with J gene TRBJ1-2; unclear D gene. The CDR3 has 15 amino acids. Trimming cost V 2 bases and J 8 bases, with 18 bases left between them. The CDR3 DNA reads TGTGCCAGCAGTTTAAATCCGGCGGGCCTCTCAGGCTACACCTTC. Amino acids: CASSLNPAGLSGYTF.

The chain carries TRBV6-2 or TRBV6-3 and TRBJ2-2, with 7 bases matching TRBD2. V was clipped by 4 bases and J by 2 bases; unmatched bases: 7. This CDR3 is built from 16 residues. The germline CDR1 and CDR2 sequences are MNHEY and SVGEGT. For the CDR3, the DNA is TGTGCCAGCAGTTCCGACCGGGACTACAACACCGGGGAGCTGTTTTTT. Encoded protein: CASSSDRDYNTGELFF.